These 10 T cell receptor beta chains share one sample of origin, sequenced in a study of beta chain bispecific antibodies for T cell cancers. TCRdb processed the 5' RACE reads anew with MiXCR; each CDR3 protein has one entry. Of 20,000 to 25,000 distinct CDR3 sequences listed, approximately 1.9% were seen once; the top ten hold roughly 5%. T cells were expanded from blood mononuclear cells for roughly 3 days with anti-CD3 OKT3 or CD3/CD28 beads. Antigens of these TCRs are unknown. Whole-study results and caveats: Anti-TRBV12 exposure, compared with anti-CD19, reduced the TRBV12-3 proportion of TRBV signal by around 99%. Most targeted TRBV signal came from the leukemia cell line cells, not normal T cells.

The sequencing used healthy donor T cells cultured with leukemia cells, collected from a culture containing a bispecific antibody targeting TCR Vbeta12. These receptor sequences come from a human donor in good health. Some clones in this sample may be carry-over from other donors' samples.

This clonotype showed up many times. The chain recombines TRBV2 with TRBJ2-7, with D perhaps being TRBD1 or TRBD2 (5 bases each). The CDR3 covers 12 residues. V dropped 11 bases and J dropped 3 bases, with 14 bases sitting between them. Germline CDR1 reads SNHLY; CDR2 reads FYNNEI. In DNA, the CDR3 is TGTGCCGGACTCAGGGCGGACTACGAGCAGTACTTC. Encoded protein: CAGLRADYEQYF.

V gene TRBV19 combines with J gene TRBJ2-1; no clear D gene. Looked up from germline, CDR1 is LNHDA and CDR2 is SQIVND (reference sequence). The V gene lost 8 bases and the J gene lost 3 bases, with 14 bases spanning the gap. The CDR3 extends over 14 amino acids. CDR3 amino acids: CASAQFLGYNEQFF. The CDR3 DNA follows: TGTGCCAGTGCTCAGTTCTTAGGCTACAATGAGCAGTTCTTC.

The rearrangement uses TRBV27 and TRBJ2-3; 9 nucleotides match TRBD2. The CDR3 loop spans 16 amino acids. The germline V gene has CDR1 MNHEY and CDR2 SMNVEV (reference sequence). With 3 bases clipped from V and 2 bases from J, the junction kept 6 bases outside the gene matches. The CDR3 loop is CASSFSGGLPTDTQYF. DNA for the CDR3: TGTGCCAGCAGTTTTAGCGGGGGCCTTCCCACAGATACGCAGTATTTT.

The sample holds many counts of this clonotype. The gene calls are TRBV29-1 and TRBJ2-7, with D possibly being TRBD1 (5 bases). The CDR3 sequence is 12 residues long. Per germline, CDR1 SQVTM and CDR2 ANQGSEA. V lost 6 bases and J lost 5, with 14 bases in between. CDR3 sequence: CSVTVPRDEQYF. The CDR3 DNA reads TGCAGCGTGACAGTACCCCGGGACGAGCAGTACTTC.

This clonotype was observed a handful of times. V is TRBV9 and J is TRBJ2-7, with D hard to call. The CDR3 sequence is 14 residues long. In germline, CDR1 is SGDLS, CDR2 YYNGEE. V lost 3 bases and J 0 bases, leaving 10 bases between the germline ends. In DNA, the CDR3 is TGTGCCAGCAGCGCAATGGACGACTCCTACGAGCAGTACTTC. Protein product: CASSAMDDSYEQYF.

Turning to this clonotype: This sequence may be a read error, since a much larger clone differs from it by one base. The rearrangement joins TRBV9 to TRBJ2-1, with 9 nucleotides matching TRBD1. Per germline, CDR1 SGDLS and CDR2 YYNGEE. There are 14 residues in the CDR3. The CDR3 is CASSGTGGNDEQSF. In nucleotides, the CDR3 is TGTGCCAGCAGCGGTACAGGGGGCAACGATGAGCAGTCCTTC.

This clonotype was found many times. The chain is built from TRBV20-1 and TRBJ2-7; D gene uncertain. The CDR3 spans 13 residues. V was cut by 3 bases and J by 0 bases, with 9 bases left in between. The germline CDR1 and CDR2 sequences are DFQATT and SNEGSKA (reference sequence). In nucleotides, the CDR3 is TGCAGTGCTAGGAGTCCTAGCTCCTACGAGCAGTACTTC. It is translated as CSARSPSSYEQYF.

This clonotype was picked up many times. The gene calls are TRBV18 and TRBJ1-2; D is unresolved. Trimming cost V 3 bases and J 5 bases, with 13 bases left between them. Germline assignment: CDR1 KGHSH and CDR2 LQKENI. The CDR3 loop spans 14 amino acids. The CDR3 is CASSPQNDMYGYTF. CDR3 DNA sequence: TGTGCCAGCTCACCGCAAAATGACATGTATGGCTACACCTTC.

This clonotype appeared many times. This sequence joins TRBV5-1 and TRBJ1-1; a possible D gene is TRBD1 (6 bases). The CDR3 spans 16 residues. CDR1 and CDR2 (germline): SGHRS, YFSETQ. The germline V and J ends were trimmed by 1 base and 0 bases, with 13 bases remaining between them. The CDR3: CASSLLGAVMNTEAFF. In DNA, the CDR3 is TGCGCCAGCAGCTTGTTGGGGGCGGTCATGAACACTGAAGCTTTCTTT.

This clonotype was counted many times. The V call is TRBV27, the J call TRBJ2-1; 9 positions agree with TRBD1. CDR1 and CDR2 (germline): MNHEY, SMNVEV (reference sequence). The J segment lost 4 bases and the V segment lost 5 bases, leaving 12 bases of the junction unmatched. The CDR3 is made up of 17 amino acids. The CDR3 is CASSPTPPGQGYNEQFF. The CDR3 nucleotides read TGTGCCAGCAGTCCAACTCCGCCGGGACAGGGATACAATGAGCAGTTCTTC.